This paragraph covers one T cell receptor beta chain sequence. The antigen this receptor binds is unknown. One base away there is no much larger clone; base qualities are not given. High-throughput TCRbeta CDR3 sequencing of frozen genomic DNA was performed by immunoSEQ, with PCR amplification, mapping, bias correction and internal controls included. The original methods were these. Productive rearrangements were retained, and unique TCRbeta sequences were defined by the CDR3 nucleotide sequence together with the V and J gene. For classification of a sequence as donor-reactive, at least 5-fold expansion in CFSE-low cells relative to unstimulated pre-transplant cells and a frequency of at least 0.01% were required. Minimum frequency thresholds were set for each subject on the basis of the unstimulated sample with the lowest template count, so that a detection power of at least 90% was ensured. Repertoire turnover was measured by Jensen-Shannon divergence between the top 1000 TCRbeta sequences post- and pre-transplant. Two-sided Fisher's exact tests were used to test for changes in how often donor-reactive sequences were detected. TCRdb stores this immuneACCESS table with in-frame sequences only. Part of the clones is absent; in the studies checked, under half of the shortfall reflects unresolved V genes, and no reason is known for the rest. D and trimming come from the DNA, and the V and J calls and clone size come from that table. The sample table shows some 75,000 clones, and approximately 80% are seen once. The ten largest clonotypes hold over 0.45% of the sample.

These data come from a study of T cell clones after liver transplantation (dated by TCRdb to the late 2010s). About the study as a whole: The samples were obtained from ITN030ST, a randomized trial that attempted immunosuppression withdrawal within 2 years after liver transplantation. The studied cohort comprised 8 liver transplant recipients, 3 classified as tolerant and 5 as non-tolerant. To count as tolerant, a recipient had to stay completely off immunosuppression for at least one year without liver enzymes climbing beyond twice the upper limit of normal. Donor-reactive T cell clones were identified by TCRbeta sequencing following a pre-transplant mixed lymphocyte reaction and were subsequently tracked in post-transplant blood. Blood samples were collected pre-transplant, pre-randomization before withdrawal, and post-randomization after either complete withdrawal or failed withdrawal. No induction therapy was given to the subjects, and standard immunosuppression was administered until randomization at 12-24 months post-transplant. Third party-reactive TCRbeta sequences were also identified from pre-transplant MLRs to serve as an antigen-independent comparator for donor-reactive sequences. Three of the eight recipients were HCV-positive; the others were transplanted for non-autoimmune, non-viral indications. Broader findings and caveats from the paper: When repertoire turnover was taken into account, detection of donor-reactive sequences was significantly reduced in 7 of 8 subjects for CD4 and in 8 of 8 subjects for CD8. Without allograft tissue specimens, donor-reactive T cells may have migrated into the graft rather than being deleted. Donor-reactive sequences declined more than third party-reactive ones, suggesting partial antigen-specific deletion unrelated to withdrawal success. The conclusions were preliminary, being limited by small, heterogeneous patient numbers and by non-standardized post-transplant time points. In two subjects, low numbers of available donor cells limited the measurable donor-reactive repertoire. In most of the 8 subjects, circulating donor-reactive CD4 TCRbeta sequences decreased significantly after transplant, regardless of tolerance or HCV status.

Read against the paper, the sample's time point label means: pre-transplant. Unstimulated PBMCs, after thawing, were stained for CD3, CD4 and CD8 and then FACS-sorted into CD3+CD4+ and CD3+CD8+ populations. All 8 studied subjects were randomized to immunosuppression withdrawal. The Qiagen DNeasy Blood and Tissue Kit was used for isolation of genomic DNA. Relative to germline, V is 5 bases shorter and J is 0 bases shorter, with 5 bases between their ends. The germline V gene yields KGHSH for CDR1 and LQKENI for CDR2. From cysteine to phenylalanine, the CDR3 is 12 amino acids long. The DNA shown is the 36-base CDR3, in frame from base 1.

Sequences were derived from CD4+ T cells from blood, sampled before liver transplant. This receptor was identified in a human donor who received a liver transplant. In this chain, TRBV18 is recombined with TRBJ2-7; confidence is insufficient to name the D gene. The DNA reads TGTGCCAGCTCATCCCCCTCCTACGAGCAGTACTTC. Its translation reads: CASSSPSYEQYF.